These 28 T cell receptor beta chains were all obtained from the same sample, sequenced in a study of technical replicates of blood from several donors. Generated by immunoSEQ multiplex PCR, the TCRdb table keeps only in-frame clones and is missing some. The sample shows tens of thousands of clones, roughly 94% of them seen only once. The sample consisted of T cells isolated from PBMCs. These receptors were collected from a human donor in good health.

The rearrangement links TRBV11-2 to TRBJ2-5; maybe TRBD2 (6 bases). V lost 2 bases and J lost 2, with 9 bases in between. CDR1 SGHAT and CDR2 FQNNGV come from the germline V gene. This CDR3 comprises 14 residues. The CDR3 loop is CASSLPRGQETQYF. For the CDR3, the DNA is TGTGCCAGCAGCTTACCGCGGGGTCAAGAGACCCAGTACTTC.

The chain is built from TRBV14 and TRBJ1-1, with 8 bases identical to TRBD1. V lost 6 bases to trimming and J lost 0 bases; unmatched junction nucleotides: 12. The CDR3 consists of 17 residues. Germline V lookup: CDR1 SGHDN, CDR2 FVKESK. The CDR3 DNA reads TGTGCCAGCAGTCAGACAGGGGTCCGAACCGTGAACACTGAAGCTTTCTTT. Residues: CASSQTGVRTVNTEAFF.

The chain carries TRBV7-9 and TRBJ2-7, with D tentatively TRBD2 (5 bases). Germline values: CDR1 SEHNR, CDR2 FQNEAQ (reference sequence). The CDR3 consists of 15 residues. The V end lost 3 bases, the J end lost 1 base, and 13 bases lay between the germline ends. CDR3 nucleotide sequence: TGTGCCAGCAGCTTCGGACCGGGAACATCCTACGAGCAGTACTTC. Translation gives CASSFGPGTSYEQYF.

The chain uses TRBV30 and TRBJ2-2, with D possibly matching TRBD1 (6 bases). Germline V lookup: CDR1 GTSNPN, CDR2 SVGIG (reference sequence). This CDR3 has 14 amino acids. V dropped 4 bases and J dropped 6 bases, with 15 bases sitting between them. CDR3: CAWTETGLSGELFF. CDR3 DNA: TGTGCCTGGACTGAGACAGGTTTGTCCGGGGAGCTGTTTTTT. The variable domain in full, with the rest retrieved from reference TRBV30 and TRBJ2-2, is SQTIHQWPATLVQPVGSPLSLECTVEGTSNPNLYWYRQAAGRGLQLLFYSVGIGQISSEVPQNLSASRPQDRQFILSSKKLLLSDSGFYLCAWTETGLSGELFFGEGSRLTVL.

The rearrangement joins TRBV6-6 to TRBJ1-1; TRBD1 is a possible D gene (6 bases). Germline V lookup: CDR1 MNHNY, CDR2 SVGAGI (reference sequence). The CDR3 runs 15 residues. The ends were cut back, 10 bases at V and 0 bases at J, with 18 bases in the middle. In nucleotides, the CDR3 is TGTGCCAACATCCGGGGGGCGGGTATGAACACTGAAGCTTTCTTT. It specifies CANIRGAGMNTEAFF.

The CDR3 DNA reads as TGTGCCAGCTCAAAGTCTAGCGGGAGGGTAAATGAGCAGTTCTTC. Its translation is CASSKSSGRVNEQFF. The chain links TRBV18 to TRBJ2-1, with TRBD2 matching 12 bases. Germline V gene lookup returns CDR1 KGHSH and CDR2 LQKENI. The CDR3 is made up of 15 amino acids. Trimming took 5 bases from V and 7 from J; bases not matched to a gene: 6.

The rearrangement links TRBV19 to TRBJ2-2; TRBD1 matches at 9 bases. Losses at the gene ends were 5 bases for V and 5 bases for J; bases not matched to a gene: 9. CDR1 is LNHDA and CDR2 is SQIVND in the germline V gene (reference sequence). This CDR3 contains 16 residues. Written as DNA, the CDR3 is TGTGCCAGTAGTCCTCCCCGACAGGGGGGGACCGGGGAGCTGTTTTTT. Protein sequence: CASSPPRQGGTGELFF.

The rearrangement uses TRBV19 and TRBJ2-5; no reliable D call. This CDR3 contains 13 residues. Trimming took 3 bases from V and 3 from J, leaving 8 bases between them. Germline V gives CDR1 LNHDA, CDR2 SQIVND (reference sequence). The CDR3 sequence: CASSIGFEETQYF. The CDR3 DNA sequence: TGTGCCAGTAGTATCGGGTTTGAAGAGACCCAGTACTTC.

The rearrangement uses TRBV7-9 and TRBJ2-7; D might be TRBD1 (5 bases). Per germline, CDR1 SEHNR and CDR2 FQNEAQ (reference sequence). There are 13 residues in the CDR3. V lost 3 bases to trimming and J lost 4 bases, with 10 bases between them. The CDR3 loop reads CASSFSGLYEQYF. The DNA for the CDR3 is TGTGCCAGCAGCTTCTCAGGGTTGTACGAGCAGTACTTC. The full variable domain, completed using reference TRBV7-9 and TRBJ2-7, is DTGVSQNPRHKITKRGQNVTFRCDPISEHNRLYWYRQTLGQGPEFLTYFQNEAQLEKSRLLSDRFSAERPKGSFSTLEIQRTEQGDSAMYLCASSFSGLYEQYFGPGTRLTVT.

The chain joins TRBV5-1 to TRBJ2-2; no clear D gene. The CDR3 spans 15 residues. Trimming removed 1 base at V and 4 bases at J, with 11 bases between. In germline, CDR1 is SGHRS, CDR2 YFSETQ. DNA of the CDR3: TGCGCCAGCAGCTTGTTACAGAATCCCACCGGGGAGCTGTTTTTT. Residues: CASSLLQNPTGELFF.

The chain couples TRBV19 to TRBJ1-1, with 9 bases fitting TRBD1. This CDR3 comprises 14 residues. Germline trimming cut 4 bases from V and 10 bases from J; bases unmatched to any gene: 10. CDR1 LNHDA and CDR2 SQIVND come from the germline V gene (reference sequence). In nucleotides, the CDR3 is TGTGCCAGTAGTAAGAACAGGGGGCTCACCTCAGCTTTCTTT. Residues: CASSKNRGLTSAFF.

The chain has TRBV11-2 and TRBJ1-4; D not resolved. The CDR3 is made up of 14 amino acids. The V gene lost 2 bases and the J gene lost 7 bases, with 11 bases spanning the gap. Germline V lookup: CDR1 SGHAT, CDR2 FQNNGV. The CDR3 here is CASSLLPGSEKLFF. CDR3 sequence (DNA): TGTGCCAGCAGCTTACTCCCGGGGAGTGAAAAACTGTTTTTT.

The chain uses TRBV10-2 and TRBJ1-1, with 9 bases aligning to TRBD1. This CDR3 comprises 13 residues. The trim removed 8 bases at V and 3 bases at J, leaving 4 bases unmatched. Per the germline V gene, CDR1 is WSHSY and CDR2 is SAAADI. The CDR3 bases are TGCGCCAGCGGGGACAGGGCTGACACTGAAGCTTTCTTT. Translation gives CASGDRADTEAFF.

This clone was seen a few times. This sequence joins TRBV5-4 and TRBJ1-1; TRBD1 aligns across 9 bases. V dropped 0 bases and J dropped 9; count of bases not matched to a gene: 3. This CDR3 region has 13 residues. From germline, CDR1 is SGHNT and CDR2 YYREEE (reference sequence). The CDR3 sequence: CASSLGGTGKAFF. The CDR3 DNA is TGTGCCAGCAGCTTGGGGGGGACAGGGAAAGCTTTCTTT.

This clone has only one observation. The chain uses TRBV5-6 and TRBJ2-1; 7 bases map to TRBD1. Germline V gives CDR1 SGHDT, CDR2 YYEEEE. V shed 4 bases and J 2 bases; nucleotides not matched to a gene: 3. The CDR3 sequence is 14 residues long. In nucleotides, the CDR3 is TGTGCCAGCAGCGGGACAGTTCCCTACAATGAGCAGTTCTTC. It specifies CASSGTVPYNEQFF.

The chain uses TRBV6-1 and TRBJ2-1, with 8 bases aligning to TRBD2. The CDR3 runs 15 residues. The ends lost 3 bases at V and 6 bases at J; junction bases unmatched: 7. Germline assignment: CDR1 MNHNS and CDR2 SASEGT. The CDR3 DNA follows: TGTGCCAGCAGTGATCAACTAGCGGCTAGCAATGAGCAGTTCTTC. Protein: CASSDQLAASNEQFF.

The rearrangement joins TRBV19 to TRBJ2-2; D possibly corresponds to TRBD1 (7 bases). Between the trimmed V and J ends, which lost 5 bases and 5 bases, there was a span of 12 bases. The germline CDR1 and CDR2 sequences are LNHDA and SQIVND (reference sequence). The CDR3 consists of 14 residues. The CDR3 coding sequence is TGTGCCAGTAGTCTGACAGGGAGGACCGGGGAGCTGTTTTTT. Encoded protein: CASSLTGRTGELFF.

The V and J genes are TRBV18 and TRBJ2-2; 8 positions agree with TRBD2. This CDR3 contains 15 residues. After removal of 3 bases from V and 6 bases from J, the junction contained 6 bases not matched to a gene. Germline assignment: CDR1 KGHSH and CDR2 LQKENI. In DNA form, the CDR3 reads TGTGCCAGCTCACCTGGAACTAGCGGACCCGGGGAGCTGTTTTTT. This sequence encodes CASSPGTSGPGELFF.

This chain joins TRBV7-4 and TRBJ2-7; 7 positions match TRBD1. The CDR3 covers 18 residues. Germline lookup yields CDR1 SGHVT and CDR2 SQSDAQ. Trimming cost V 5 bases and J 3 bases; bases outside gene matches: 19. CDR3 sequence: CASSHRRTGVLLIYEQYF. The CDR3 bases are TGTGCCAGCAGCCACCGCAGGACAGGCGTTCTCCTAATCTACGAGCAGTACTTC. Complete variable domain (other parts from reference TRBV7-4 and TRBJ2-7): GAGVSQSPRYKVAKRGRDVALRCDSISGHVTLYWYRQTLGQGSEVLTYSQSDAQRDKSGRPSGRFSAERPERSVSTLKIQRTEQGDSAVYLCASSHRRTGVLLIYEQYFGPGTRLTVT.

The rearrangement uses TRBV28 and TRBJ1-5; tentative D call: TRBD1 (5 bases). Germline lookup yields CDR1 MDHEN and CDR2 SYDVKM. V dropped 3 bases and J dropped 2 bases, with 8 bases sitting between them. CDR3 size: 14 residues. CDR3 DNA: TGTGCCAGCAGTTTTCAGGGTCGCAATCAGCCCCAGCATTTT. It is translated as CASSFQGRNQPQHF.

The gene calls are TRBV4-1 and TRBJ1-5; possible D gene TRBD1, 5 bases. The CDR3 has 15 amino acids. The V end lost 5 bases, the J end lost 4 bases, and 15 bases lay between the germline ends. The germline V gene has CDR1 MGHRA and CDR2 YSYEKL. CDR3 loop: CASSVGARSNQPQHF. Written as DNA, the CDR3 is TGCGCCAGCAGCGTTGGGGCGAGGAGTAATCAGCCCCAGCATTTT.

The chain couples TRBV7-2 to TRBJ1-3; no clear D. Deletions cut 5 bases from V and 0 bases from J, with 11 bases between. Germline V gives CDR1 SGHTA, CDR2 FQGNSA. The CDR3 is 15 amino acids. CDR3 sequence: CASSPHPRSGNTIYF. In DNA, the CDR3 is TGTGCCAGCAGCCCTCATCCGCGCTCTGGAAACACCATATATTTT.

The rearrangement uses TRBV4-1 and TRBJ2-2; maybe TRBD2 (6 bases). Per the germline V gene, CDR1 is MGHRA and CDR2 is YSYEKL. Trimming stripped 1 base from V and 6 bases from J, with 9 bases between. CDR3 length equals 14 residues. The CDR3, as DNA: TGCGCCAGCAGCCAAGGGGGCGGGGCCGGGGAGCTGTTTTTT. Residues: CASSQGGGAGELFF.

The rearrangement uses TRBV5-1 and TRBJ2-5; possibly TRBD1 for D (5 bases). The germline gives CDR1 SGHRS, CDR2 YFSETQ. This CDR3 has 14 amino acids. V was clipped by 2 bases and J by 1 base, with 9 bases between them. The CDR3 protein is CASSFRTPQETQYF. The CDR3 DNA is TGCGCCAGCAGCTTCCGGACACCCCAAGAGACCCAGTACTTC.

This chain connects TRBV7-9 to TRBJ2-7; 9 bases are shared with TRBD1. V lost 1 base and J lost 3; bases outside the gene matches: 4. The CDR3 extends over 15 amino acids. Germline CDR1 and CDR2: SEHNR and FQNEAQ (reference sequence). CDR3 sequence: CASSLGGTGHYEQYF. In DNA form, the CDR3 reads TGTGCCAGCAGCTTAGGGGGGACAGGGCACTACGAGCAGTACTTC. Full variable domain (outside the CDR3, taken from reference TRBV7-9 and TRBJ2-7): DTGVSQNPRHKITKRGQNVTFRCDPISEHNRLYWYRQTLGQGPEFLTYFQNEAQLEKSRLLSDRFSAERPKGSFSTLEIQRTEQGDSAMYLCASSLGGTGHYEQYFGPGTRLTVT.

V and J are TRBV2 and TRBJ2-5, with TRBD2 as a possible D gene (5 bases). Germline loops: CDR1 SNHLY, CDR2 FYNNEI. The CDR3 contains 12 residues. V was pared by 6 bases and J by 3 bases, with 8 bases between. As DNA, the CDR3 is TGTGCCAGCAGAGTGGGAGAAGAGACCCAGTACTTC. It yields the protein CASRVGEETQYF.

The chain joins TRBV4-1 to TRBJ1-2, with D perhaps TRBD1 (5 bases). The CDR3 loop spans 22 amino acids. V gave up 1 base and J gave up 0 bases, with 30 bases separating them. Germline V CDR1 and CDR2: MGHRA, YSYEKL. The CDR3 here is CASSQVSIHIGGLKGPNYGYTF. The DNA for the CDR3 is TGCGCCAGCAGCCAAGTGAGCATCCACATCGGGGGATTAAAGGGACCTAACTATGGCTACACCTTC.

The chain joins TRBV30 to TRBJ1-2; a weak D match, TRBD1 (6 bases). Germline CDR1 and CDR2: GTSNPN and SVGIG (reference sequence). The CDR3 consists of 15 residues. The germline V and J ends were trimmed by 3 bases and 6 bases, with 20 bases remaining between them. The CDR3 region has the DNA TGTGCCTGGAGCCTTACACAGGGTCGGTACGATGGCTACACCTTC. It is translated as CAWSLTQGRYDGYTF.